These T cell receptor beta chains were read from a single sample in a study of shared clonotypes between healthy human individuals. Data came from immunoSEQ multiplex PCR; TCRdb stores just in-frame clones and leaves some out. Among some 2,000,000 clones listed, roughly 94% were seen once. The material sequenced was naive CD4+ T cells sorted from blood. The receptors were gathered from a man aged 18 to 30 in good health. Both conserved end residues are part of each CDR3. The D gene is left open where the match is weak.

d_call	v_call	j_call	cdr3_aa
NA	TRBV4-3	TRBJ2-5	CASSQAVGFSKYF
NA	TRBV6-1	TRBJ2-7	CASTWTSSYEQYF
NA	TRBV28	TRBJ2-3	CASSFQTGGTSTDTQYF
TRBD2	TRBV25-1	TRBJ2-4	CASSSGLAARIQYF
NA	TRBV30	TRBJ1-1	CAWSVIRDTEAFF
NA	TRBV25-1	TRBJ1-3	CASRPTGGNTIYF
NA	TRBV6-4	TRBJ1-2	CASSPGAGRDGYTF
NA	TRBV7-3	TRBJ1-2	CASSSGVEGPYGYTF
NA	TRBV6-1	TRBJ2-3	CASRPLFGADTQYF
NA	TRBV5-1	TRBJ2-1	CASSLQPASSYNEQFF
TRBD1	TRBV10-3	TRBJ2-2	CAISGTGVNTGELFF
TRBD2	TRBV9	TRBJ2-1	CASSQSGFGGSGRMNEQFF
NA	TRBV9	TRBJ2-6	CASSVVAVLSGANVLTF
NA	TRBV2	TRBJ2-4	CASSEVTGAKNIQYF
TRBD1	TRBV19	TRBJ1-6	CASKRQGKEFSPLHF
TRBD2	TRBV6-5	TRBJ2-7	CASRGGLAITYEQYF
TRBD1	TRBV4-3	TRBJ1-2	CASSQDFRTGQYSYTF
NA	TRBV5-1	TRBJ2-1	CACKGQGSYNEQFF
TRBD1	TRBV18	TRBJ1-6	CASSQGTGIRSPLHF
NA	TRBV28	TRBJ1-3	CASSPPPDGGNTIYF
NA	TRBV18	TRBJ2-7	CASSPVQGLTYEQYF
NA	TRBV4-3	NA	CASSQGVSTTYEQYF
NA	TRBV2	TRBJ2-2	CASSGGTGELFF
NA	TRBV11-2	TRBJ1-5	CASSLEPRGPQHF
NA	TRBV11-2	TRBJ2-1	CASSLGAGVTYNEQFF
NA	TRBV7-9	TRBJ2-3	CASSLGKSSTDTQYF
NA	TRBV25-1	TRBJ1-1	CASSDLGVKAFF
NA	TRBV20-1	TRBJ2-5	CSALGGTQYF
TRBD1	TRBV6-1	TRBJ1-2	CASSEAAGTVQYGYTF
NA	TRBV2	TRBJ1-2	CASSATGAYGYTF
NA	TRBV7-2	TRBJ2-7	CASSPRTGTGVEQYF
NA	TRBV14	TRBJ1-1	CASSRPGTANTEAFF
NA	TRBV10-3	TRBJ1-1	CAIKLIAGGTEAFF
TRBD1	TRBV7-2	TRBJ1-2	CASSYDRDSGYGYTF
TRBD1	TRBV5-4	TRBJ2-5	CASMRQGGEETQYF
TRBD1	TRBV28	TRBJ1-3	CASSLSLSDRTVGNTIYF
NA	TRBV4-3	TRBJ1-5	CASSPQLGDSNQPQHF
NA	TRBV7-9	TRBJ1-4	CASSPGQMGWATNEKLFF
TRBD1	TRBV4-1	TRBJ2-7	CASSLVPGQGGYEQYF
TRBD2	TRBV7-9	TRBJ2-1	CASSPRGLAGGNEQFF
NA	TRBV27	TRBJ1-5	CASSRLGGNQPQHF
NA	TRBV10-2	TRBJ2-3	CASSGIREADTQYF
NA	TRBV5-6	TRBJ2-1	CASSLPGSHDNEQFF
TRBD1	TRBV4-3	TRBJ2-2	CASSQETGANTGELFF
NA	TRBV5-1	TRBJ2-3	CASSGDGVNTDTQYF
TRBD1	TRBV10-1	TRBJ1-1	CASSAGTGNTEAFF
NA	TRBV6-5	TRBJ2-7	CASSYYGTTYEQYF
NA	TRBV21-1	TRBJ2-3	CASSTKVRDPVGTDTQYF
NA	TRBV9	TRBJ2-7	CASSPRLVGEQYF
TRBD2	TRBV9	TRBJ2-5	CASSAISGGQETQYF
NA	TRBV28	TRBJ1-2	CASSSNYGYTF
NA	TRBV2	TRBJ1-1	CAISGGTEAFF
NA	TRBV6-6	TRBJ2-3	CASSFREGGDTQYF